The clone carrying this T cell receptor beta chain came up a few times. Its antigen is undetermined. Per the germline V gene, CDR1 is MDHEN and CDR2 is SYDVKM. Deletions cut 6 bases from V and 1 base from J, with 12 bases between. The CDR3 covers 14 residues. This sample is drawn from a study of T cell repertoires in cytomegalovirus infection. Study overall: HLA-C-restricted CMV epitopes, recently identified, and well-studied HLA-B-restricted ones were used by the study. Signatures in public TCR beta sequences pointed to both CMV infection and matching HLA type.

Study-wide points: Dominating the ex vivo response were TCR beta clonotypes that were CMV-specific and HLA-C-restricted.

TCRdb used MiXCR to reprocess the reads, holding one entry per CDR3 protein. The sample shows 830,000 or so distinct CDR3 sequences, 30% to 35% of them seen only once. This specimen consisted of cultured CD8+ T cells from PBMCs, obtained from culture after CMV antigen stimulation. The chain is built from TRBV28 and TRBJ1-1, with D perhaps TRBD1 (6 bases). This TCR was sampled from a human donor in good health (CMV status not recorded). Some clones in this sample may be carry-over from other donors' samples. The CDR3 DNA follows: TGTGCCAGCAGGGTCAGGGGTACGAACACTGAAGCTTTCTTT. This codes for CASRVRGTNTEAFF.